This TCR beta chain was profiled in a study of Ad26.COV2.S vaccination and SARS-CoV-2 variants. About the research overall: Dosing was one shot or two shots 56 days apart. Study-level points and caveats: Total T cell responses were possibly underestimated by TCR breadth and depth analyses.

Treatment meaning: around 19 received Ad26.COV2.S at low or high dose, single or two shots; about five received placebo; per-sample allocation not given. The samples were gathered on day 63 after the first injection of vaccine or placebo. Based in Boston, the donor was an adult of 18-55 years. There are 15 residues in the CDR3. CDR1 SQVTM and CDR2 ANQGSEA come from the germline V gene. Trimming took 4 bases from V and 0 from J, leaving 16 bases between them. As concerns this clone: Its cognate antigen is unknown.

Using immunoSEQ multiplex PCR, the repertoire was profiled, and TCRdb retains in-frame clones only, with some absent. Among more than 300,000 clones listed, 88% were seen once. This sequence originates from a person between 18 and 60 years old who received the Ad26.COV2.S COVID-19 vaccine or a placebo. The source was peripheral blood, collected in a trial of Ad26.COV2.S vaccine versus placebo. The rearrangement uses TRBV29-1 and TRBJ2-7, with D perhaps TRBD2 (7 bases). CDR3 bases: TGCAGCGTTGCGGGGGGCAGGGGTCACTCCTACGAGCAGTACTTC. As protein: CSVAGGRGHSYEQYF.